Below are 4 T cell receptor beta chains sequenced from a single sample in a study of vaccination and CD4 T cells after COVID-19. These receptors have no identified antigens. The Oncomine TCR Beta short-read assay generated sequence data from the DNA of cultured CD4+ T cells. Each CDR3 protein is one row after TCRdb ran MiXCR on the PCR reads. The repertoire holds about 23,000 distinct CDR3 sequences, with approximately 64% as singletons. Sample treatment: roughly 11-day PBMC culture with coronavirus spike peptide pools or control peptides (ViraFEST assay). The sequenced sample was CD4+ T cells from blood, cultured in vitro, obtained after SARS-CoV-2 vaccination. The receptors were gathered from a human donor who received a COVID-19 vaccine.

The chain has TRBV7-9 and TRBJ2-5; D unclear. The V gene lost 5 bases and the J gene lost 2 bases, with 0 bases spanning the gap. Germline V CDR1 and CDR2: SEHNR, FQNEAQ (reference sequence). CDR3 size: 10 residues. The DNA of the CDR3 is TGTGCCAGCAGCCAAGAGACCCAGTACTTC. Its protein is CASSQETQYF.

This clonotype occurred once. V is TRBV20-1 and J is TRBJ1-3; possibly TRBD1 for D (5 bases). This CDR3 comprises 12 residues. Per the germline V gene, CDR1 is DFQATT and CDR2 is SNEGSKA (reference sequence). The V gene lost 7 bases and the J gene lost 0 bases, with 7 bases spanning the gap. CDR3 in amino acids: CSVGGSGNTIYF. In nucleotides, the CDR3 is TGCAGTGTGGGGGGCTCTGGAAACACCATATATTTT.

The table lists this clonotype with a few counts. J is TRBJ1-2 and V is TRBV5-1; D unresolved. The CDR3 totals 14 residues. The germline CDR1 and CDR2 sequences are SGHRS and YFSETQ. V lost 4 bases, J lost 3 bases, and 13 bases lay in between. CDR3 amino acids: CASSQSPGDYGYTF. DNA of the CDR3: TGCGCCAGCAGCCAGTCCCCCGGAGACTATGGCTACACCTTC.

The chain is built from TRBV24-1 and TRBJ2-3; TRBD1 matches 10 bases. Per the germline V gene, CDR1 is KGHDR and CDR2 is SFDVKD. Unmatched junction bases numbered 9, after V lost 4 bases and J lost 3 bases. The CDR3 has 17 residues. The CDR3 nucleotides are TGTGCCACCAGTGAAACCGGGACAGGGGCTTATACAGATACGCAGTATTTT. Protein: CATSETGTGAYTDTQYF.